A single TCR beta chain is shown here with its context. The data are from a study of blood T cell repertoires in COVID-19. Overall study context: T cells, B-cell-depleted T cells, or PBMCs supplied cDNA or gDNA.

In the authors' workflow: Cell counts per sample came from amplifying reference gene primers. Measured with immunoSEQ multiplex PCR; TCRdb has only the in-frame clones, and not every one. That table supplies the V and J calls and clone size; D and trimming were determined from the DNA. The data contain some 70,000 clones, 75% to 90% of them singletons. The V gene lost 9 bases and the J gene lost 5 bases, with 16 bases spanning the gap. The CDR3 spans 13 residues. The germline CDR1 and CDR2 sequences are SGHRS and YFSETQ. The sequenced sample consisted of peripheral blood. The TCR sequence derives from a man aged 30 to 45 with acute or convalescent COVID-19. V is TRBV5-1 and J is TRBJ2-3; D is possibly TRBD2 (6 bases). The CDR3: CATQPDGRDTQYF. CDR3 bases: TGCGCCACCCAACCGGACGGGAGAGATACGCAGTATTTT. Using reference TRBV5-1 and TRBJ2-3 for the parts outside the CDR3, the full variable domain is KAGVTQTPRYLIKTRGQQVTLSCSPISGHRSVSWYQQTPGQGLQFLFEYFSETQRNKGNFPGRFSGRQFSNSRSEMNVSTLELGDSALYLCATQPDGRDTQYFGPGTRLTVL.